Listed below are T cell receptor beta chains from one sample, sequenced in a study of blood T cell repertoires in COVID-19. Sequencing was performed with immunoSEQ multiplex PCR; in TCRdb, only in-frame clones are kept and a portion is missing. The sample consists of hundreds of thousands of clones, 80% to 90% of them appearing once. The sequencing input was peripheral blood. The receptor source for this set is a woman in her forties or fifties with acute or convalescent COVID-19. The CDR3 runs from the conserved cysteine through the conserved F or W. The D gene is left open where the match is weak. Not every row has a clone size; where given, it reads once, few, many or a size class.

size	J	length	V	D	CDR3	DNA
few	TRBJ1-2	16	TRBV25-1	NA	CASSEGLTGANYGYTF	TGTGCCAGCAGTGAAGGACTCACGGGAGCTAACTATGGCTACACCTTC
NA	TRBJ2-1	16	TRBV5-1	TRBD2	CASSLPLAGTYNEQFF	TGCGCCAGCAGCTTGCCACTAGCGGGAACCTACAATGAGCAGTTCTTC
NA	TRBJ2-3	12	TRBV6-5	NA	CASGEVPDTQYF	TGTGCCAGCGGGGAGGTCCCAGATACGCAGTATTTT
NA	TRBJ1-5	13	TRBV24-1	NA	CATSESGPQPQHF	TGTGCCACCAGTGAATCGGGTCCTCAGCCCCAGCATTTT
NA	TRBJ1-2	13	TRBV5-1	NA	CASSLAQYYGYTF	TGCGCCAGCAGCTTGGCACAGTACTATGGCTACACCTTC
NA	TRBJ2-5	15	TRBV9	NA	CASSVGLGLGETQYF	TGTGCCAGCAGCGTAGGTCTGGGGCTCGGAGAGACCCAGTACTTC
NA	TRBJ2-7	15	TRBV19	TRBD1	CASSIDEGGLYEQYF	TGTGCCAGTAGTATAGACGAAGGGGGCCTCTACGAGCAGTACTTC
NA	TRBJ2-7	15	TRBV5-1	NA	CASSLAGGRLYEQYF	TGCGCCAGCAGCTTGGCGGGGGGCAGGCTCTACGAGCAGTACTTC
NA	TRBJ2-1	11	TRBV12-5	NA	CASGLEDEQFF	TGTGCTAGTGGGCTAGAAGATGAGCAGTTCTTC
NA	TRBJ1-2	13	TRBV27	NA	CASSTGRLVGYTF	TGTGCCAGCAGTACAGGGCGCCTGGTGGGCTACACCTTC
NA	TRBJ1-5	14	TRBV2	NA	CASRRDIANQPQHF	TGTGCCAGCCGCCGGGACATAGCAAATCAGCCCCAGCATTTT
NA	TRBJ1-3	16	TRBV5-1	TRBD1	CASSPDRGPSGNTIYF	TGCGCCAGCAGCCCCGACAGGGGACCCTCTGGAAACACCATATATTTT
NA	TRBJ2-6	20	TRBV5-4	TRBD2	CASSFQTSGQPGSGANVLTF	TGTGCCAGCAGCTTCCAGACTAGCGGTCAACCGGGGTCTGGGGCCAACGTCCTGACTTTC
NA	TRBJ2-1	16	TRBV28	TRBD2	CASSPPGGSSYNEQFF	TGTGCCAGCAGTCCGCCGGGAGGGAGCTCCTACAATGAGCAGTTCTTC
NA	TRBJ2-3	14	TRBV29-1	TRBD2	CSVLSLAVTDTQYF	TGCAGCGTTCTTTCACTAGCGGTCACAGATACGCAGTATTTT
NA	TRBJ1-2	14	TRBV5-4	NA	CASSTGFPTYGYTF	TGTGCCAGCTCAACGGGATTCCCAACCTATGGCTACACCTTC
NA	TRBJ2-3	13	TRBV20-1	TRBD2	CSASGGSKDTQYF	TGCAGTGCTAGTGGCGGGAGTAAAGATACGCAGTATTTT
NA	TRBJ2-1	19	TRBV9	NA	CASSVGGLGGTSPYNEQFF	TGTGCCAGCAGCGTAGGAGGACTAGGGGGGACTTCCCCCTACAATGAGCAGTTCTTC
NA	TRBJ2-7	13	TRBV24-1	TRBD1	CATSGDRGYEQYF	TGTGCCACCAGTGGGGACAGGGGCTACGAGCAGTACTTC
few	TRBJ1-6	13	TRBV2	NA	CASTSAENSPLHF	TGTGCCAGCACCTCGGCGGAAAATTCACCCCTCCACTTT
once	TRBJ1-3	13	TRBV12-3/TRBV12-4	NA	CASYKHTGNTIYF	TGTGCCAGCTACAAACATACAGGAAACACCATATATTTT
NA	TRBJ1-1	13	TRBV7-3	TRBD1	CASSRQGNTEAFF	TGTGCCAGCAGCCGACAGGGGAACACTGAAGCTTTCTTT
once	TRBJ2-1	17	TRBV1	NA	CTSSHFPSGDCYNEQFF	TGCACCAGCAGCCATTTTCCCAGCGGGGATTGCTACAATGAGCAGTTCTTC
NA	TRBJ1-1	15	TRBV6-1	TRBD1	CASSEDRGLETEAFF	TGTGCCAGCAGTGAAGACAGGGGGCTCGAGACTGAAGCTTTCTTT
NA	TRBJ2-5	15	TRBV13	NA	CASSRRQQNQETQYF	TGTGCCAGCAGCCGAAGACAGCAGAATCAAGAGACCCAGTACTTC
NA	TRBJ2-7	16	TRBV4-1	NA	CASSPIGSSFMYEQYF	TGCGCCAGCAGCCCCATAGGTTCTAGCTTTATGTACGAGCAGTACTTC
NA	TRBJ1-5	14	TRBV2	NA	CASSEVTGYQPQHF	TGTGCCAGCAGTGAAGTAACAGGGTATCAGCCCCAGCATTTT
NA	TRBJ2-5	14	TRBV18	TRBD1	CASSLRTGSETQYF	TGTGCCAGCTCACTCCGGACAGGGTCGGAGACCCAGTACTTC